This T cell receptor beta chain was sequenced for a study of Graves' ophthalmopathy and Graves' hyperthyroidism. Germline loops: CDR1 LNHDA, CDR2 SQIVND (reference sequence). The CDR3 is made up of 16 amino acids. The germline V and J ends were trimmed by 5 bases and 0 bases, with 14 bases remaining between them. Scientists amplified the TCR beta CDR3 regions from RNA transcripts. An opening RT-PCR round employed HTBI primers and preceded a second-round multiplex PCR. TCRdb re-called the multiplex PCR reads with MiXCR, one entry per CDR3 protein. The sample yields 400,000 or so distinct CDR3 sequences, approximately 15% seen once.

The receptor was isolated from a woman under 30 with stable Graves' hyperthyroidism. The chain recombines TRBV19 with TRBJ1-3; no reliable D call. Sequencing was done on a sample of peripheral blood. The CDR3 DNA reads TGTGCCAGTAGTCCCCGAGGGATGAGCTCTGGAAACACCATATATTTT. Protein product: CASSPRGMSSGNTIYF.